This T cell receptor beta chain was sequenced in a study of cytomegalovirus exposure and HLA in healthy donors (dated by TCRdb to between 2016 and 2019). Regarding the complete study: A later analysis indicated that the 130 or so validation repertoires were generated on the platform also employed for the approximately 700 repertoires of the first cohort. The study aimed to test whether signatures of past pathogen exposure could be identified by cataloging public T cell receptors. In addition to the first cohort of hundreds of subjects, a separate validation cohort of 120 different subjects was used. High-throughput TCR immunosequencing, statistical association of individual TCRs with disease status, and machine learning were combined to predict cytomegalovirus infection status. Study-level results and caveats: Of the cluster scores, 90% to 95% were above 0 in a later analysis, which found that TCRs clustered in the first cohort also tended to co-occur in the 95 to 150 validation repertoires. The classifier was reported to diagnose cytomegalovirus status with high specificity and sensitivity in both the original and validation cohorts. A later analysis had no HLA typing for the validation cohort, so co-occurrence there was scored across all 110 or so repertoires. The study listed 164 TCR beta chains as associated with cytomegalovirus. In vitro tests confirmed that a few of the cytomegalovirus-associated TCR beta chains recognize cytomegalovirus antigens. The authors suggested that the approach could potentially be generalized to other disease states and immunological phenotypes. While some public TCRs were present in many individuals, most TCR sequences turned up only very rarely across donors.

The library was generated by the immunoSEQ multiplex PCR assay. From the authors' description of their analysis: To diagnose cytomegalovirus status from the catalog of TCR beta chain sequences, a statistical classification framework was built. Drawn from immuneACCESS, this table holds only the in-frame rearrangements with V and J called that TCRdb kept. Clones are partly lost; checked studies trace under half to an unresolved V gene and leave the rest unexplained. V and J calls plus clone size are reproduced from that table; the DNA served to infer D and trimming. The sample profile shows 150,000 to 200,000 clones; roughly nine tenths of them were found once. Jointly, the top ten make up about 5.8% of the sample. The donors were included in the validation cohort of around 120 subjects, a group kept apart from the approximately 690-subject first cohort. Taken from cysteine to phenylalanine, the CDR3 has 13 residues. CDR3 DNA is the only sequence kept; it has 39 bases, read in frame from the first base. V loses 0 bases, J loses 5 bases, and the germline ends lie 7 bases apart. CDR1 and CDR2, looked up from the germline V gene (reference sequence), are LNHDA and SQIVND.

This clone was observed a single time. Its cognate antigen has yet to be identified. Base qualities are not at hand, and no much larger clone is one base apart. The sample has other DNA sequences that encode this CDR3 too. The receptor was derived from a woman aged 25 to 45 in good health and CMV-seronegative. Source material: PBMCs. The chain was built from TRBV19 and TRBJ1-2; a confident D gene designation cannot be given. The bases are TGTGCCAGTAGTATAGATCTTGAGTATGGCTACACCTTC. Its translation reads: CASSIDLEYGYTF.